The T cell receptor beta chain under discussion was sequenced for a study of PD-1 blockade in classical Hodgkin lymphoma. Time point given: cycle 4 day 1 (C4D1), after 6 weeks of nivolumab. There was relapse after autologous stem cell transplantation in every patient, and there was variation in brentuximab vedotin exposure. Losses at the gene ends were 3 bases for V and 7 bases for J; bases not matched to a gene: 8. Germline V gene sequence: CDR1 KGHSH, CDR2 LQKENI. This CDR3 comprises 16 residues. Assay: immunoSEQ multiplex PCR; the TCRdb copy retains only in-frame clones and omits some. The data contain more than 75,000 clones, under 95% of them singletons.

The TCR originated in a human donor with classical Hodgkin lymphoma. The starting material was peripheral blood mononuclear cells (PBMCs), obtained before the fourth cycle of nivolumab. V and J are TRBV18 and TRBJ1-4; 10 bases line up with TRBD1. The CDR3 sequence is CASSPLSDRGREKLFF. The CDR3 DNA reads as TGTGCCAGCTCACCCCTATCAGACAGGGGGCGTGAAAAACTGTTTTTT. Full variable domain (missing parts from reference TRBV18 and TRBJ1-4): NAGVMQNPRHLVRRRGQEARLRCSPMKGHSHVYWYRQLPEEGLKFMVYLQKENIIDESGMPKERFSAEFPKEGPSILRIQQVVRGDSAAYFCASSPLSDRGREKLFFGSGTQLSVL.